A single T cell receptor beta chain is shown here with its context. Its cognate antigen has yet to be identified. Base qualities are not at hand, and no much larger clone is one base apart. This entry is derived from a study of T cells in Graves' hyperthyroidism and ophthalmopathy (dated by TCRdb to between 2018 and 2021). Context from the whole study: Peripheral blood samples were taken at initial diagnosis, before any treatment was given. The paper describes TCR Vbeta CDR3 sequencing of more than 120 peripheral blood samples, made up of approximately 40 ophthalmopathy patients, roughly 75 hyperthyroidism patients and 17 progressor patients. Whether ophthalmopathy could be predicted prospectively was tested in an independent validation cohort made up of roughly 19 hyperthyroidism patients plus 17 patients who later progressed to ophthalmopathy. In addition, the study compared T-cell repertoires in thyroid tissue and in blood from about six Graves' hyperthyroidism patients. The 100 or so discovery patients were divided at random into training and test sets in a 7:3 ratio. TCR V-J signatures able to tell the groups apart were searched for in a discovery cohort of 90 to 100 patients, of whom fewer than 45 had Graves' ophthalmopathy and roughly 59 had stable Graves' hyperthyroidism. Following sampling, methimazole starting at 30 mg daily was given to hyperthyroidism patients, and high-dose intravenous methylprednisolone was given to ophthalmopathy patients. The study at large found these results: Most expanded thyroid clonotypes (frequency above 0.001) were also detected in blood, suggesting blood repertoires may reflect thyroid immune responses. No statistical method was used to set the sample size in advance, and investigators knew the group allocation. Ophthalmopathy was separated from stable hyperthyroidism by a 13 V-J signature model, with about 86% sensitivity and 81% to 83% specificity obtained in cross-validation and 80%/75% obtained in testing. In validation, the model predicted progression to ophthalmopathy a median of 6.5 months before onset, with about 64% sensitivity and 72.22% specificity.

Stable Graves' hyperthyroidism was defined as the absence of progression to ophthalmopathy over 18 months of follow-up. Hyperthyroidism patients were aged 18 to 65 years and newly diagnosed, with disease duration of less than 2 months. Any patient with an uncontrolled infection, another autoimmune disease, pregnancy or lactation was excluded. Diagnoses were based on clinical symptoms, serum thyroxine and TRAb, thyroid ultrasound and orbital computed tomography. PBMCs were separated from under 12 ml of fresh peripheral blood using Ficoll-Paque density gradient centrifugation. Trizol reagent was used to extract total RNA, and RNA quality was then checked on an Agilent 2100 Bioanalyzer. V is cut by 0 bases and J by 5 bases, and the space between the germline ends is 11 bases. Including cysteine and phenylalanine, the CDR3 has 15 amino acids. Only the CDR3 portion is preserved as DNA: 45 bases, with reading frame beginning at the first base. The germline V gene yields SGHVS for CDR1 and FQNEAQ for CDR2.

The TCR beta CDR3 regions were amplified from RNA transcripts. The first round of RT-PCR for the TCR CDR3 was performed with the HTBI primer set and the Qiagen OneStep RT-PCR kit. The libraries were constructed in a second round of multiplex PCR and then size-selected and purified. The libraries were sequenced on an Illumina HiSeq2000 using paired-end 100 bp reads. The study's own analysis went as follows. SOAPnuke was used to process the raw data, with reads discarded if the reads contained adapters or uncalled bases, had a mean Phred below 15, or lacked an exact constant-primer or identifier match. High-quality paired reads were merged with COPE v1.2.5, and unique nucleotide sequences were defined as clonotypes. MiTCR v1.1 was used to align clonotypes to the IMGT TRBV, TRBD and TRBJ reference segments. The analysis included only V-J combinations with a frequency above 0.0001, which together covered roughly 99% of the repertoires. A TCS score was defined as the ratio of F50 (clonal expansion) to E x V (chaos), with BLOSUM62-based TCRdist applied between CDR3 peptides within each V-J. Welch's t-statistics and random forest reduced 514 V-J features to about 13, which were used in a naive Bayes classifier (R e1071). The public reads were quality trimmed at Q25 with fastp and then assembled into clones with MiXCR by TCRdb, keeping productive beta chains. Each entry merges the rows of one CDR3 protein and shows their most common DNA and genes. The V and J calls were determined by TCRdb, not by the authors. The sample table contains roughly 300,000 distinct CDR3 sequences; only one count was recorded for over 15% of them. The ten largest make up about 53% of the sample.

This chain is built from TRBV7-8 and TRBJ1-5, with the D segment identity uncertain. The clonotype comes from a woman aged 45 to 65 with Graves' hyperthyroidism. The sequencing sample was made of blood. CDR3 sequence: CASSLAGASHQPQHF. The nucleotide sequence reads TGTGCCAGCAGCTTAGCAGGTGCGAGTCATCAGCCCCAGCATTTT. Outside the CDR3, residues come from the reference TRBV7-8 and TRBJ1-5 proteins, so the full variable domain is: GAGVSQSPRYKVAKRGQDVALRCDPISGHVSLFWYQQALGQGPEFLTYFQNEAQLDKSGLPSDRFFAERPEGSVSTLKIQRTQQEDSAVYLCASSLAGASHQPQHFGDGTRLSIL.